Presented here are 5 T cell receptor beta chains from one specimen sequenced in a study of OX40 agonist ivuxolimab in advanced cancers. Clones were sequenced by immunoSEQ multiplex PCR, and TCRdb holds only the in-frame ones, with some missing. Here the sample spans about 38,000 clones, about three quarters being singletons. The sample consisted of CD4+ or CD8+ T cells sorted from blood, taken in a trial of the OX40 agonist ivuxolimab. The receptors shown here come from an adult with an advanced solid tumor such as melanoma, head and neck, liver or kidney cancer.

This clone came up a few times. V is TRBV14 and J is TRBJ1-6; D is perhaps TRBD1 (6 bases). Germline V lookup: CDR1 SGHDN, CDR2 FVKESK. This CDR3 comprises 16 residues. Trimming pared 0 bases from V and 7 bases from J, leaving 13 bases between. CDR3 in amino acids: CASSQDQGFLNSPLHF. The DNA for the CDR3 is TGTGCCAGCAGCCAAGATCAGGGGTTCCTCAATTCACCCCTCCACTTT.

In this sample, this clone turned up a few times. V and J are TRBV30 and TRBJ2-7; unclear D gene. CDR3 length equals 13 residues. V was clipped by 0 bases and J by 5 bases, with 11 bases between them. In germline, CDR1 is GTSNPN, CDR2 SVGIG (reference sequence). The chain's CDR3 is CAWSVMIRNEQYF. In nucleotides, the CDR3 is TGTGCCTGGAGTGTAATGATTCGAAACGAGCAGTACTTC.

The genes are TRBV6-5 and TRBJ1-1, with 11 nucleotides matching TRBD1. Germline loops: CDR1 MNHEY, CDR2 SVGAGI. V lost 5 bases and J lost 3; bases outside the gene matches: 5. The CDR3 sequence is 15 residues long. The DNA of the CDR3 is TGTGCCAGCAGTACGGGGGACAGGGGGTACACTGAAGCTTTCTTT. It codes for CASSTGDRGYTEAFF.

This chain joins TRBV7-3 and TRBJ2-3; D possibly corresponds to TRBD1 (6 bases). This CDR3 comprises 16 residues. V shed 5 bases and J shed 0 bases, with 15 bases lying between them. CDR1 SGHTA and CDR2 FQGTGA come from the germline V gene. The DNA of the CDR3 is TGTGCCAGCAGCCCACAGGGAACATCTAGCACAGATACGCAGTATTTT. This sequence encodes CASSPQGTSSTDTQYF.

This sequence joins TRBV7-2 and TRBJ2-1, with 11 bases lining up with TRBD2. The CDR3 consists of 17 residues. The V gene end was trimmed by 2 bases and the J gene end by 3 bases; junction bases not matched to a gene: 6. The germline gives CDR1 SGHTA, CDR2 FQGNSA. The CDR3 here is CASSLTSGSTIYNEQFF. Here the CDR3 DNA reads TGTGCCAGCAGCTTAACTAGCGGGAGCACTATCTACAATGAGCAGTTCTTC. Full variable domain (rest looked up from reference TRBV7-2 and TRBJ2-1): GAGVSQSPSNKVTEKGKDVELRCDPISGHTALYWYRQSLGQGLEFLIYFQGNSAPDKSGLPSDRFSAERTGGSVSTLTIQRTQQEDSAVYLCASSLTSGSTIYNEQFFGPGTRLTVL.